This T cell receptor (beta chain) was profiled in a study of OX40 agonist ivuxolimab in advanced cancers. Overall study context: With a range of roughly 20 to 80, age averaged approximately 64 years, and 75% to 90% were male. Notes on the study in general: Partial responders receiving 0.1-3.0 mg/kg showed among the lowest clonal expansion. Blood T cells, both CD4+ and CD8+, expanded clonally by week 6 at 0.1 to 3.0 mg/kg.

The CDR3 is made up of 13 amino acids. The germline V gene encodes CDR1 SQVTM and CDR2 ANQGSEA. Trimming pared 6 bases from V and 2 bases from J, leaving 14 bases between. The table came from immunoSEQ multiplex PCR; TCRdb's copy has only in-frame clones and leaves some out. The profile shows about 50,000 clones, more than 70% of them singletons. This clone occurred many times. No antigen is known for it. The chain uses TRBV29-1 and TRBJ2-7; weak D call: TRBD1 (6 bases). This sample comprised CD4+ or CD8+ T cells sorted from blood, obtained in a trial of the OX40 agonist ivuxolimab. This sequence was found in an adult with an advanced solid tumor such as melanoma, head and neck, liver or kidney cancer. The CDR3 protein is CSVDSSSTYEQYF. As DNA, the CDR3 is TGCAGCGTGGACAGCTCATCAACCTACGAGCAGTACTTC.